Given below is one TCR beta chain in context. This CDR3 spans 14 amino acids. Germline V CDR1 and CDR2: MNHNY, SVGAGI (reference sequence). V lost 10 bases to trimming and J lost 4 bases; unmatched junction nucleotides: 5. Clones were sequenced by immunoSEQ multiplex PCR, and TCRdb holds only the in-frame ones, with some missing. The sample yields some 2,100,000 clones, roughly 95% seen once. The data derive from a study of shared clonotypes between healthy human individuals. Negatively enriched CD4+ T cells were divided by CD45RA into naive and memory. Source material: naive CD4+ T cells sorted from blood. Subset of the sample: CD45RA+ positively selected. The receptor comes from a man aged 18 to 30 in good health. V usage is TRBV6-6 and J usage is TRBJ1-4; 11 positions agree with TRBD1. In nucleotides, the CDR3 is TGTGCCACCCAGGGGACAGGGGGTAATGAAAAACTGTTTTTT. It encodes CATQGTGGNEKLFF.